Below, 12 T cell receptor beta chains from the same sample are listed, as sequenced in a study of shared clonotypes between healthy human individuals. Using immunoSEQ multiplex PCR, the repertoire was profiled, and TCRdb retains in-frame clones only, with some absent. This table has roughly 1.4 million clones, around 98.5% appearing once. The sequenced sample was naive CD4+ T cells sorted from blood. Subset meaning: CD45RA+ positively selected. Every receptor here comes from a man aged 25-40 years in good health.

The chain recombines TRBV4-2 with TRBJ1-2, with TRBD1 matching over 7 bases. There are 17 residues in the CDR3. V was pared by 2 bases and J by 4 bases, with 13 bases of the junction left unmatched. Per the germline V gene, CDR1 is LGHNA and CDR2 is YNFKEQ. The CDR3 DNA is TGTGCCAGCAGCCAATTGGGCACAGGGGATCCGTTCTATGGCTACACCTTC. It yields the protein CASSQLGTGDPFYGYTF.

The CDR3 here is CASSSTGGPTDTQYF. In DNA, the CDR3 is TGCGCCAGCAGCAGTACGGGAGGGCCGACAGATACGCAGTATTTT. The chain is built from TRBV5-1 and TRBJ2-3, with 8 bases aligning to TRBD2. The CDR3 length is 15 residues. Trimming took 4 bases from V and 3 from J; bases not matched to a gene: 7. From germline, CDR1 is SGHRS and CDR2 YFSETQ.

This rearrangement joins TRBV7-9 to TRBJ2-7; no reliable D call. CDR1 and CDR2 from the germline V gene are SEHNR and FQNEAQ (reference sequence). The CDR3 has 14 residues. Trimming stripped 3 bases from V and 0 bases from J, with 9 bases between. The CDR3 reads CASSFQTSSYEQYF. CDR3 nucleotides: TGTGCCAGCAGCTTTCAGACGAGCTCCTACGAGCAGTACTTC.

CDR3 bases: TGTGCCAGCAGAAGCGGGAGCACCGAGCAGTACTTC. Residues: CASRSGSTEQYF. V is TRBV27 and J is TRBJ2-7; 8 bases map to TRBD2. Losses at the gene ends were 6 bases for V and 6 bases for J; bases not matched to a gene: 4. This CDR3 region has 12 residues. Per the germline V gene, CDR1 is MNHEY and CDR2 is SMNVEV (reference sequence).

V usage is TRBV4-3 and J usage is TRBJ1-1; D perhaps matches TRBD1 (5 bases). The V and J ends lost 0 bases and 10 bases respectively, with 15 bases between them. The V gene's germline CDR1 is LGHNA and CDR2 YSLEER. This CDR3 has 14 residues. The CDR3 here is CASSQDGRAVAAFF. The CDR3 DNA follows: TGCGCCAGCAGCCAAGATGGCAGGGCCGTGGCAGCTTTCTTT.

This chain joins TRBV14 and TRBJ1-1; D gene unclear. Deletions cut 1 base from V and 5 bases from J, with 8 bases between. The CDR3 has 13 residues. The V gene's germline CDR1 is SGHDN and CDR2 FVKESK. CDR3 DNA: TGTGCCAGCAGCCAAGTAAGGGATACTGAAGCTTTCTTT. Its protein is CASSQVRDTEAFF.

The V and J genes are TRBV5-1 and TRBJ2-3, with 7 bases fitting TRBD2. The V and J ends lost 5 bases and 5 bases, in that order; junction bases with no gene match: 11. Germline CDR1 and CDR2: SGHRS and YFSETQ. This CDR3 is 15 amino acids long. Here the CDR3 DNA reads TGCGCCAGCAGAATGGGAGGGAGAACGGGAGATACGCAGTATTTT. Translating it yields CASRMGGRTGDTQYF.

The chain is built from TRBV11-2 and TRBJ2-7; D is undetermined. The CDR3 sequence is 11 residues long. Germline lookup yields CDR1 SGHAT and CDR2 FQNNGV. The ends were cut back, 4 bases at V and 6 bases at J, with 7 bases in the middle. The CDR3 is CASSSYPEQYF. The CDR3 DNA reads TGTGCCAGCAGCTCCTATCCCGAGCAGTACTTC. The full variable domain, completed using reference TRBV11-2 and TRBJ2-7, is EAGVAQSPRYKIIEKRQSVAFWCNPISGHATLYWYQQILGQGPKLLIQFQNNGVVDDSQLPKDRFSAERLKGVDSTLKIQPAKLEDSAVYLCASSSYPEQYFGPGTRLTVT.

DNA of the CDR3: TGTGCCAGCAGCTTACGGCAAGGGACTGAGCAGTTCTTC. This encodes CASSLRQGTEQFF. V is TRBV7-3 and J is TRBJ2-1; D tentatively fits TRBD1 or TRBD2 (5 bases each). CDR1 and CDR2 from the germline V gene are SGHTA and FQGTGA. V was clipped by 2 bases and J by 9 bases, with 11 bases between them. This CDR3 is built from 13 residues.

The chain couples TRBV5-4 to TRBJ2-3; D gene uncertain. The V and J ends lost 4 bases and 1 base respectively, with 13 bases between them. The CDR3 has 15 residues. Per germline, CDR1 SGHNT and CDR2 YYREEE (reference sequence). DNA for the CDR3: TGTGCCAGCAGCGAAAACCTCTTGGGCACAGATACGCAGTATTTT. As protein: CASSENLLGTDTQYF.

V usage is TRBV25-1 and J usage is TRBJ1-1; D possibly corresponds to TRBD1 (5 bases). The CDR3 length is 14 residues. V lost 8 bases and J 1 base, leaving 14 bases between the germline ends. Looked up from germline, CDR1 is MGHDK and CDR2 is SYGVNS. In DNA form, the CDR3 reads TGTGCCAGCCGCCTCGGGGGTTGGAACACTGAAGCTTTCTTT. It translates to CASRLGGWNTEAFF.

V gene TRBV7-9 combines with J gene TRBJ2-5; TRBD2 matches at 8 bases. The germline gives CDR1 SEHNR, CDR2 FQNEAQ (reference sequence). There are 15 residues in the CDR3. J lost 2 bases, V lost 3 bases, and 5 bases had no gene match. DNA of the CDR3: TGTGCCAGCAGCTTCGGGACTAGGTATCAAGAGACCCAGTACTTC. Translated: CASSFGTRYQETQYF.